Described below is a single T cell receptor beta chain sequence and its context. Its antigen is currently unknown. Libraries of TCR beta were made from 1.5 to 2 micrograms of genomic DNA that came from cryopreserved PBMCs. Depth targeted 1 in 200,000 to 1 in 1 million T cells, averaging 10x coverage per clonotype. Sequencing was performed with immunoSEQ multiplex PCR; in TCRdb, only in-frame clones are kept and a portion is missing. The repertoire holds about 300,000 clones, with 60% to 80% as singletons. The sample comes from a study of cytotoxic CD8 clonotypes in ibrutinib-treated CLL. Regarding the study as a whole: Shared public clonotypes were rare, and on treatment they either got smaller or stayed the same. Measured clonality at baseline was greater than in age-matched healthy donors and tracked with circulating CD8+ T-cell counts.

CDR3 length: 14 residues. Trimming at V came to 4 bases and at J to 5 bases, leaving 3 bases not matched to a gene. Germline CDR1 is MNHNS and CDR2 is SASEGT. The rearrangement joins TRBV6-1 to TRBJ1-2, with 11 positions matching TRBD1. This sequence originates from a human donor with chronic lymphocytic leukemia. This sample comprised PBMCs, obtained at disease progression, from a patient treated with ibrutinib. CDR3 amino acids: CASSAGTGGYGYTF. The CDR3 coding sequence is TGTGCCAGCAGTGCCGGGACAGGGGGATATGGCTACACCTTC.